Each of the 8 T cell receptor beta chains below was sequenced from the same sample in a study of cytomegalovirus exposure and HLA in healthy donors. Amplification used 60 Vbeta primers and 13 Jbeta primers. The table came from immunoSEQ multiplex PCR; TCRdb's copy has only in-frame clones and leaves some out. The sample contains 140,000 to 150,000 clones, roughly 70% of which appear only once. Sequenced material: PBMCs. The receptors shown here come from a man younger than 40 in good health and CMV-seronegative.

Note on this clone: Additional DNA sequences in this sample encode the identical CDR3. This chain joins TRBV7-9 and TRBJ1-1, with D possibly being TRBD1 (6 bases). V dropped 4 bases and J dropped 1 base, with 7 bases sitting between them. This CDR3 is built from 13 residues. The germline CDR1 and CDR2 sequences are SEHNR and FQNEAQ (reference sequence). The CDR3, as DNA: TGTGCCAGCAGCTCACAGGGGAACACTGAAGCTTTCTTT. This translates into CASSSQGNTEAFF.

This clone has a handful of counts. The chain couples TRBV7-3 to TRBJ2-1, with 7 positions matching TRBD2. Germline trimming cut 5 bases from V and 1 base from J; bases unmatched to any gene: 5. The CDR3 runs 15 residues. Per the germline V gene, CDR1 is SGHTA and CDR2 is FQGTGA. In nucleotides, the CDR3 is TGTGCCAGCAGCCCGCCGGGGGGATCCTACAATGAGCAGTTCTTC. Translation: CASSPPGGSYNEQFF.

This rearrangement joins TRBV28 to TRBJ2-2; 7 bases match TRBD2. The CDR3 has 15 amino acids. Germline trimming cut 6 bases from V and 8 bases from J; bases unmatched to any gene: 12. Germline lookup yields CDR1 MDHEN and CDR2 SYDVKM. Written as DNA, the CDR3 is TGTGCCAGCAGCTCATCTAGCGGCGTCTGGGGGGAGCTGTTTTTT. This sequence encodes CASSSSSGVWGELFF.

This chain links TRBV30 with TRBJ1-5, with no clear D. This CDR3 spans 15 amino acids. From germline, CDR1 is GTSNPN and CDR2 SVGIG (reference sequence). Trimming left V 1 base short and J 2 bases short, with 12 bases between. The CDR3 DNA follows: TGTGCCTGGAGTGCGGGTGCTGTGGGCAATCAGCCCCAGCATTTT. This encodes CAWSAGAVGNQPQHF.

The rearrangement links TRBV9 to TRBJ2-2; 12 bases are shared with TRBD2. The length of the CDR3 is 17 residues. V was clipped by 2 bases and J by 2 bases; unmatched bases: 4. Germline lookup yields CDR1 SGDLS and CDR2 YYNGEE. The CDR3 spells CASSVASGGGNTGELFF. The CDR3 DNA is TGTGCCAGCAGCGTGGCTAGCGGGGGGGGAAACACCGGGGAGCTGTTTTTT. The full variable domain, with the rest looked up from reference TRBV9 and TRBJ2-2, is DSGVTQTPKHLITATGQRVTLRCSPRSGDLSVYWYQQSLDQGLQFLIQYYNGEERAKGNILERFSAQQFPDLHSELNLSSLELGDSALYFCASSVASGGGNTGELFFGEGSRLTVL.

J is TRBJ1-1 and V is TRBV18; the match to TRBD1 covers 7 bases. With 2 bases clipped from V and 5 bases from J, the junction kept 5 bases outside the gene matches. Per the germline V gene, CDR1 is KGHSH and CDR2 is LQKENI. CDR3 length: 14 amino acids. The CDR3 DNA reads TGTGCCAGCTCACCATCCTCAGGGGGGACTGAAGCTTTCTTT. The encoded protein is CASSPSSGGTEAFF.

This clone was recorded once. The chain combines TRBV27 with TRBJ1-1, with D possibly TRBD1 on 6 matching bases. V was trimmed by 1 base and J by 4 bases, leaving 10 bases between them. CDR1 and CDR2 (germline): MNHEY, SMNVEV (reference sequence). CDR3 size: 14 residues. The chain's CDR3 is CASSLWEGGTEAFF. CDR3 nucleotides: TGTGCCAGCAGTTTATGGGAGGGGGGCACTGAAGCTTTCTTT.

The J gene is TRBJ2-2, the V gene TRBV5-1; a possible D gene is TRBD2 (6 bases). The germline gives CDR1 SGHRS, CDR2 YFSETQ. The CDR3 totals 15 residues. The V gene lost 3 bases and the J gene lost 4 bases, with 13 bases spanning the gap. The CDR3 region is CASSSPGVATGELFF. CDR3 DNA: TGCGCCAGCAGCTCGCCGGGGGTCGCCACCGGGGAGCTGTTTTTT. Full variable domain (rest looked up from reference TRBV5-1 and TRBJ2-2): KAGVTQTPRYLIKTRGQQVTLSCSPISGHRSVSWYQQTPGQGLQFLFEYFSETQRNKGNFPGRFSGRQFSNSRSEMNVSTLELGDSALYLCASSSPGVATGELFFGEGSRLTVL.